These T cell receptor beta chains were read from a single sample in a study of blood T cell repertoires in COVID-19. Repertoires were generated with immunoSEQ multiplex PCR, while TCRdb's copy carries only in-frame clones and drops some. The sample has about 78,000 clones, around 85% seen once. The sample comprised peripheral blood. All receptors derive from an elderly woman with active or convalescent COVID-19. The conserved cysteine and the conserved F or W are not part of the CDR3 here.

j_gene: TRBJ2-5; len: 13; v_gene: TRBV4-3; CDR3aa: ASSQDTSPQETQY
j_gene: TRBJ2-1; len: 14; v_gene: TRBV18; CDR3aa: ASSPPGLAGGNEQF
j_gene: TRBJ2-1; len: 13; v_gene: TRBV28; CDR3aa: ASSPGTSGYNEQF
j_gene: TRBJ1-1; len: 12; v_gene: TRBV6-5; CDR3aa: ASSYSARETEAF
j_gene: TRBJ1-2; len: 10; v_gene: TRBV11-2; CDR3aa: ASSLQGDGYT
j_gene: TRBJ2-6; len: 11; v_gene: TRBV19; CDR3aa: ASSLQGAYVLT
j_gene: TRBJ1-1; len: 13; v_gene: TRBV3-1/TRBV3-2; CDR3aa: ASSQVGGLNTEAF
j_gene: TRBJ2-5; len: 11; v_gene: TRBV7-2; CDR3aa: ASSFDRGKTQY
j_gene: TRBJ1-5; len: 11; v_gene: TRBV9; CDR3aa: ASSVATGQPQH
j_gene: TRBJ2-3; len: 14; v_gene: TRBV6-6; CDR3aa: ASSYPEAGRTDTQY
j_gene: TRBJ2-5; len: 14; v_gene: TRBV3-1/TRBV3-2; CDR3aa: ASSRARSTSPETQY
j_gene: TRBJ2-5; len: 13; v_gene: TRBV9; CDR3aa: ASSITSGGQETQY
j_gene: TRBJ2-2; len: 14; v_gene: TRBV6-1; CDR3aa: ASSEWLGQGAGELF
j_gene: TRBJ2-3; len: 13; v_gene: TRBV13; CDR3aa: ASSSDRGLGDTQY
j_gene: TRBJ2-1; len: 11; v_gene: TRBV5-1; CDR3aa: ASSENTGGEQF
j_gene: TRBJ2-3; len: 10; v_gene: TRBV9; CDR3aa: ASSVLGGTQY
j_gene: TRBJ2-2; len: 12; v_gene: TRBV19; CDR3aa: ASSILYTTGELF
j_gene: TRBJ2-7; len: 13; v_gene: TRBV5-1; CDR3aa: ASSLDPSGKDEQY
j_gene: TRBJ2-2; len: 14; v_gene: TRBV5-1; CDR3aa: ASSRLADLNTGELF
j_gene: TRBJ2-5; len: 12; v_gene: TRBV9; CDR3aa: ASSVESRGETQY
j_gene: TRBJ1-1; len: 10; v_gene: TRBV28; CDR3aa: ASKLQNTEAF
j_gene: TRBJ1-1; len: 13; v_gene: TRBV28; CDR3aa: ASSLGTGMNTEAF
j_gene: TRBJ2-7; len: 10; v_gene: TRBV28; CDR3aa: ASRLEPGTPY
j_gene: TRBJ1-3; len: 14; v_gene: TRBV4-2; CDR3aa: ASSQDWRGSGNTIY
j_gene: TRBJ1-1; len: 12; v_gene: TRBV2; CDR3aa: ASSVVPTNTEAF
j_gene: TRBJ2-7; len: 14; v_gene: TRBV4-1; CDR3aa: ASSPAEASGRHEQY
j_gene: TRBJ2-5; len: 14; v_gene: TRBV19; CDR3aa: ASSKGAGLKEETQY
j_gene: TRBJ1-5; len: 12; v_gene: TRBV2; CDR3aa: ASSDTGGAQPQH
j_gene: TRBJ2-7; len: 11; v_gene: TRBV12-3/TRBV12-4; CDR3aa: ASRGAGRDEQY